This TCR beta chain was observed in a study of blood T cell repertoires in COVID-19. As for the study in general: Acute and convalescent COVID-19 samples came from the United States, Italy and Spain. From T cells, B-cell-depleted T cells, or PBMCs came the material, which was cDNA or gDNA.

Authors' analysis steps: Amplification of reference gene primers was used by the study to estimate nucleated cell counts. Clones were read by immunoSEQ multiplex PCR, and TCRdb kept only the in-frame ones, dropping some. V and J calls and clone size are as listed in that table; D and trimming were resolved from the DNA. The top ten hold over 6.5% of the sample, which has 100,000 to 150,000 clones, 77% seen once. The CDR3 totals 13 residues. Germline values: CDR1 SGHNT, CDR2 YYREEE (reference sequence). Deletions cut 4 bases from V and 7 bases from J, with 14 bases between. The V call is TRBV5-4, the J call TRBJ1-1; a possible D gene is TRBD1 (5 bases). The sample consisted of peripheral blood. The TCR comes from a human donor in a cohort sampled during active COVID-19. The chain's CDR3 is CASSHGTLLEAFF. CDR3 nucleotide sequence: TGTGCCAGCAGCCACGGGACTCTACTTGAAGCTTTCTTT.